This TCR gamma chain was obtained from a study of γδ T cells in repeated Plasmodium falciparum infection. TCRdb processed the multiplex PCR reads again with the CATT caller. The profile shows 25,000 to 35,000 gamma-chain clones, 1.4% to 1.5% of them singletons. This clone was observed many times. Its specificity is unknown. With only one base between it and a far larger clone, this is likely a read error. Other DNA sequences within the sample encode an identical CDR3. Bulk repertoires came from Vgamma9/Vdelta2+ or Vdelta2-negative gammadelta T cells flow-sorted from PBMC. Overall study findings and caveats: Repeated controlled infections reportedly drove waves of new clonotype selection in Vdelta2-negative, mostly Vdelta1+, gammadelta repertoires. Vdelta2-negative gammadelta repertoires appeared less diverse and less shared in Malian than Australian children. One small rural Malian village, predominantly a single ethnic group, supplied the cohort.

The CDR3 totals 13 residues. The chain joins TRGV5P to TRGJ1 or TRGJ2. TRGV5P is a pseudogene. This sequence originates from a pool of human donors (malaria-infected and uninfected, not separated). The sequenced sample consisted of gamma-delta T cells from blood. DNA for the CDR3: TGTGCCACCTGGGGCACCCTTTGCTATAAGAAGCTCTTT. It codes for CATWGTLCYKKLF.